This T cell receptor beta chain was identified during a study of cytomegalovirus exposure and HLA in healthy donors. About the study: HLA-typed donors were the source of about 85 million unique TCRs held in an early data release. General study results and limits: Previously analyzed data showed that most TCR beta V segments were productive at a frequency of about 87% or about 30%. As a later analysis revealed, most CMV-associated TCR beta chains appeared HLA-restricted. The study flagged approximately 180 TCR beta chains as cytomegalovirus-associated.

Trimming removed 0 bases at V and 8 bases at J, with 20 bases between. Germline V gene lookup returns CDR1 LNHDA and CDR2 SQIVND (reference sequence). The length of the CDR3 is 18 residues. Remarks on this clone: The antigen is not known.

60 Vbeta and 13 Jbeta primers were used in PCR. The table came from immunoSEQ multiplex PCR; TCRdb's copy has only in-frame clones and leaves some out. The sample has 65,000 to 90,000 clones, about two thirds seen once. The TCR sequence derives from a woman aged 40 to 49 in good health and CMV-seropositive. The sample was PBMCs. V usage is TRBV19 and J usage is TRBJ1-6; D is possibly TRBD1 (6 bases). CDR3 coding DNA: TGTGCCAGTAGTATAGATCACGAGAGAAGGGACATTTATTCACCCCTCCACTTT. It yields the protein CASSIDHERRDIYSPLHF.